This entry lists 22 T cell receptor beta chains sequenced from one sample in a study of regulatory T cells in long-lasting Graves disease. This sample's time point: newly diagnosed GD, antithyroid drugs for less than 3 months. Scientists built the TCR library using RNA that was extracted from PBMCs. Arm-PCR of CDR3 regions with iRepertoire HTBI primers generated TCR beta libraries. TCRdb reprocessed the multiplex PCR reads via MiXCR and lists one record per CDR3 protein. The sample consists of 520,000 or so distinct CDR3 sequences, around 12% of them appearing once. The data were also submitted as part of a second study, on T cells in Graves' hyperthyroidism and ophthalmopathy.

The sample in question was peripheral blood mononuclear cells (PBMCs), obtained at new diagnosis, from a patient treated with antithyroid drugs. The source is a woman in her 30s with Graves disease.

In regard to this clonotype: Likely a read error: the CDR3 ends without its conserved phenylalanine or tryptophan. The chain links TRBV29-1 to TRBJ1-6; D might be TRBD1 (5 bases). The CDR3 runs 13 residues. V dropped 3 bases and J dropped 10 bases, with 13 bases sitting between them. Germline values: CDR1 SQVTM, CDR2 ANQGSEA. The CDR3 nucleotides read TGCAGCGTTGAGACAGCGCTAGGGTCACCCCTCCACTCT. As protein: CSVETALGSPLHS.

This clonotype occurred many times. The chain combines TRBV28 with TRBJ2-3; D possibly corresponds to TRBD1 (6 bases). Trimming cost V 7 bases and J 2 bases, with 19 bases left between them. CDR1 is MDHEN and CDR2 is SYDVKM in the germline V gene. The length of the CDR3 is 16 residues. The chain's CDR3 is CASTDTPGHDTDTQYF. In DNA, the CDR3 is TGTGCCAGCACCGACACTCCGGGACATGACACAGATACGCAGTATTTT.

This clonotype was counted at least ten times. This chain uses TRBV7-2 with TRBJ1-1; weak D call: TRBD1 (5 bases). The CDR3 is 13 amino acids. V lost 5 bases, J lost 12 bases, and 19 bases lay in between. Germline CDR1 and CDR2: SGHTA and FQGNSA. CDR3: CASSRDRPSSPFF. CDR3 DNA: TGTGCCAGCAGCAGAGACAGACCCTCTTCCCCTTTCTTT.

The table lists this clonotype with a few counts. A much larger clone sits a single nucleotide away, making a read error possible. The chain links TRBV2 to TRBJ2-7; 12 bases align to TRBD1. The CDR3 spans 11 residues. Germline V gene sequence: CDR1 SNHLY, CDR2 FYNNEI. The CDR3 here is CVSRDRGRRYF. CDR3 nucleotide sequence: TGTGTCAGCCGGGACAGGGGGCGCCGGTACTTC.

This chain uses TRBV10-3 with TRBJ1-2, with 8 positions matching TRBD1. The germline V gene has CDR1 ENHRY and CDR2 SYGVKD. The CDR3 runs 15 residues. V trimming: 0 bases; J trimming: 6 bases; junction bases outside the gene matches: 6. The CDR3: CAISESWQGANGYTF. CDR3 nucleotide sequence: TGTGCCATCAGTGAGTCATGGCAGGGGGCGAATGGCTACACCTTC.

The chain employs TRBV7-3 and TRBJ2-1, with a tentative D call TRBD2 (6 bases). V lost 6 bases and J lost 10, with 13 bases in between. Germline V gives CDR1 SGHTA, CDR2 FQGTGA. The CDR3 is 12 amino acids. CDR3 sequence reads: CASSPLGGEQFF. CDR3 DNA: TGTGCCAGCAGTCCCTTGGGGGGAGAGCAGTTCTTC.

This clonotype was detected many times. V is TRBV3-1 and J is TRBJ2-5; D is unclear. Germline lookup yields CDR1 LGHDT and CDR2 YNNKEL (reference sequence). The CDR3 sequence is 13 residues long. Trimming took off 1 base at V and 2 bases at J, with 5 bases between the two ends. The CDR3, as DNA: TGTGCCAGCAGCCAAGGCCTACAAGAGACCCAGTACTTC. It is translated as CASSQGLQETQYF.

This sequence joins TRBV19 and TRBJ2-6; D is unresolved. The V gene's germline CDR1 is LNHDA and CDR2 SQIVND (reference sequence). The CDR3 consists of 15 residues. V lost 5 bases and J lost 0, with 8 bases in between. CDR3 loop: CASSAPISGANVLTF. The CDR3 nucleotides read TGTGCCAGTAGTGCCCCCATCTCTGGGGCCAACGTCCTGACTTTC.

This clonotype has a count of ten or more. The rearrangement uses TRBV20-1 and TRBJ1-1; TRBD1 matches 9 bases. Germline CDR1 is DFQATT and CDR2 is SNEGSKA (reference sequence). V shed 0 bases and J 1 base; nucleotides not matched to a gene: 3. CDR3 size: 15 residues. The chain's CDR3 is CSARERTGANTEAFF. DNA of the CDR3: TGCAGTGCTAGAGAAAGGACAGGGGCGAACACTGAAGCTTTCTTT.

In this sample, this clonotype turned up many times. V usage is TRBV6-2 or TRBV6-3 and J usage is TRBJ2-3; 7 bases fit TRBD2. The CDR3 is 16 amino acids. V lost 2 bases and J lost 6; bases outside the gene matches: 11. CDR1 MNHEY and CDR2 SVGEGT come from the germline V gene. This CDR3 reads CASSYRWGEGLDTQYF. CDR3 coding DNA: TGTGCCAGCAGTTACAGGTGGGGGGAGGGCCTGGATACGCAGTATTTT.

In this sample, this clonotype turned up many times. The CDR3 coding sequence is TGTGCCAGCAGCTCGACTAGCGGATACAATGAGCAGTTCTTC. It translates to CASSSTSGYNEQFF. This sequence joins TRBV13 and TRBJ2-1; 9 nucleotides line up with TRBD2. J lost 4 bases, V lost 4 bases, and 2 bases had no gene match. Germline CDR1 reads PRHDT; CDR2 reads FYEKMQ (reference sequence). The CDR3 is made up of 14 amino acids.

This clonotype was counted at least ten times. The J gene is TRBJ2-1, the V gene TRBV28, with D perhaps matching TRBD1 (6 bases). The V gene lost 8 bases and the J gene lost 7 bases, with 18 bases spanning the gap. CDR1 is MDHEN and CDR2 is SYDVKM in the germline V gene. The CDR3 has 14 residues. The CDR3 loop reads CASRSNRVLNEQFF. The DNA of the CDR3 is TGTGCCAGCCGGTCGAACAGGGTGCTGAATGAGCAGTTCTTC. The full variable domain, completed using reference TRBV28 and TRBJ2-1, is DVKVTQSSRYLVKRTGEKVFLECVQDMDHENMFWYRQDPGLGLRLIYFSYDVKMKEKGDIPEGYSVSREKKERFSLILESASTNQTSMYLCASRSNRVLNEQFFGPGTRLTVL.

This rearrangement joins TRBV6-1 to TRBJ2-3; 11 bases map to TRBD2. CDR3 length: 18 amino acids. The germline V gene encodes CDR1 MNHNS and CDR2 SASEGT. The V and J ends lost 5 bases and 2 bases, in that order; junction bases with no gene match: 12. The CDR3 region has the DNA TGTGCCAGCAGTAGAGAGACGGAGACTAGCGGGGACACAGATACGCAGTATTTT. Its protein product is CASSRETETSGDTDTQYF.

Ten or more counts support this clonotype. The chain links TRBV11-2 to TRBJ1-2; D is possibly TRBD1 (5 bases). Looked up from germline, CDR1 is SGHAT and CDR2 is FQNNGV. Deletions cut 1 base from V and 7 bases from J, with 13 bases between. The CDR3 has 14 amino acids. Written as DNA, the CDR3 is TGTGCCAGCAGCTTAGCTGGAGGGGCTACTGGCTACACCTTC. Protein product: CASSLAGGATGYTF.

Only a few counts were recorded for this clonotype. CDR3: CASSPSTGLKPQHF. CDR3 DNA: TGTGCCAGTAGTCCCTCGACAGGACTGAAGCCCCAGCATTTT. The J gene is TRBJ1-5, the V gene TRBV19, with TRBD1 as a possible D gene (6 bases). The germline CDR1 and CDR2 sequences are LNHDA and SQIVND (reference sequence). The CDR3 extends over 14 amino acids. V gave up 5 bases and J gave up 8 bases, with 16 bases separating them. The full variable domain, with the rest looked up from reference TRBV19 and TRBJ1-5, is DGGITQSPKYLFRKEGQNVTLSCEQNLNHDAMYWYRQDPGQGLRLIYYSQIVNDFQKGDIAEGYSVSREKKESFPLTVTSAQKNPTAFYLCASSPSTGLKPQHFGDGTRLSIL.

This clonotype was recorded a few times. A much larger clone differs from this one at a single base, so this may be a read error. The CDR3 does not close with the conserved phenylalanine or tryptophan, likely indicating a read error. The CDR3 spells CASSYSAKETQYL. CDR3 nucleotides: TGTGCCAGCAGTTACTCGGCCAAAGAGACCCAGTACCTC. J is TRBJ2-5 and V is TRBV6-6; no reliable D call. Germline V gene lookup returns CDR1 MNHNY and CDR2 SVGAGI (reference sequence). With 0 bases removed from V and 3 bases from J, the gap between germline ends came to 5 bases. The CDR3 is 13 residues long.

The table lists this clonotype with many counts. The chain has TRBV28 and TRBJ1-2, with D possibly TRBD1 on 5 matching bases. V dropped 2 bases and J dropped 6 bases, with 13 bases sitting between them. CDR1 MDHEN and CDR2 SYDVKM come from the germline V gene. This CDR3 spans 14 amino acids. CDR3 nucleotides: TGTGCCAGCAGTTTACGACAGCGCACCCATGGCTACACCTTC. Its translation is CASSLRQRTHGYTF.

This clonotype came up many times. V is TRBV4-2 and J is TRBJ1-2, with TRBD1 matching 11 bases. The trim removed 4 bases at V and 7 bases at J, leaving 8 bases unmatched. The CDR3 sequence is 15 residues long. Germline CDR1 and CDR2: LGHNA and YNFKEQ. The CDR3 DNA sequence: TGTGCCAGCAGCCTGGAGGACAGGGGGCTTGGTGGCTACACCTTC. It specifies CASSLEDRGLGGYTF.

To note about this clonotype: Given a far larger clone just one base away, this is likely a sequencing read error. The chain joins TRBV27 to TRBJ2-7; 15 bases fit TRBD2. The V and J ends lost 3 bases and 7 bases, in that order; junction bases with no gene match: 16. Germline-derived CDR1 and CDR2 are MNHEY and SMNVEV (reference sequence). The CDR3 sequence is 19 residues long. The CDR3 sequence is CASSFPGLAGGGAYNEQYF. The CDR3 nucleotides read TGTGCCAGCAGTTTCCCGGGACTAGCGGGAGGAGGGGCCTACAATGAGCAGTACTTC.

This chain links TRBV20-1 with TRBJ1-5, with 9 bases fitting TRBD1. The germline V gene encodes CDR1 DFQATT and CDR2 SNEGSKA (reference sequence). J lost 2 bases, V lost 6 bases, and 11 bases had no gene match. The CDR3 has 16 amino acids. CDR3 region: CSAGEQGAIRNQPQHF. Written as DNA, the CDR3 is TGCAGTGCGGGAGAACAGGGGGCGATTCGCAATCAGCCCCAGCATTTT.

The chain has TRBV24-1 and TRBJ2-2, with D unclear. The germline gives CDR1 KGHDR, CDR2 SFDVKD. The CDR3 is 15 residues long. V was shortened by 7 bases and J by 0 bases, with 11 bases between the two germline ends. The CDR3 loop is CATRSRTANTGELFF. In DNA form, the CDR3 reads TGTGCCACCAGGTCCAGGACGGCGAACACCGGGGAGCTGTTTTTT.

This clonotype appeared a few times. The J gene is TRBJ2-1, the V gene TRBV9; a possible D gene is TRBD2 (5 bases). V shed 2 bases and J shed 7 bases, with 10 bases lying between them. Germline V lookup: CDR1 SGDLS, CDR2 YYNGEE. This CDR3 region has 13 residues. The CDR3 reads CASSVDGINEQFF. The CDR3 coding sequence is TGTGCCAGCAGCGTGGACGGGATTAATGAGCAGTTCTTC.